This T cell receptor (beta chain) was profiled in a study of CD8 T cells in ankylosing spondylitis. As concerns this clonotype: Its antigen is currently unknown.

Each CDR3 protein gets one entry after TCRdb re-called the 5' RACE reads with MiXCR. Among approximately 200,000 distinct CDR3 sequences listed, 10% to 15% were seen once. The V end was cut by 6 bases, the J end by 10 bases, with 16 bases between. Germline values: CDR1 SGHRS, CDR2 YFSETQ. This CDR3 contains 12 residues. Study results and caveats: Reactive arthritis synovial fluid and blood previously showed some of these motif variants. Disease-associated clones were reportedly significantly overrepresented in matched ankylosing spondylitis synovial fluid. A motif of eight highly homologous TCR beta variants was seen as apparently characteristic of ankylosing spondylitis blood.

The specimen sequenced was blood, either unsorted or a sorted T cell fraction (not recorded which). The genes are TRBV5-1 and TRBJ1-2; D gene unclear. The source of this sequence is a female donor with ankylosing spondylitis or in good health (not recorded which). CDR3 bases: TGCGCCAGCACCCCTGACCAGCGGGCCTACACCTTC. Protein product: CASTPDQRAYTF.